The rows below give T cell receptor beta chains drawn from one sample of a study of blood T cell repertoires in COVID-19. Assay used: immunoSEQ multiplex PCR; TCRdb lists only in-frame clones, some missing. Among fewer than 250,000 clones listed, around 82% were seen once. Sequencing was performed on PBMCs or T cells enriched from blood (not recorded which). All receptors come from a woman aged 50 to 60 who had been exposed to COVID-19. CDR3s include the opening cysteine and the closing phenylalanine or tryptophan. Each record gives: J gene, clone size, D gene, V gene, CDR3 length, CDR3 DNA, CDR3 protein. A D gene is named only where the DNA matches it firmly. Rows may omit the clone size; those that give it use once, few, many or a size class.

TRBJ1-2 once - TRBV15 9 TGTGCCACCAGCAGAGAGCGGGCCTTC CATSRERAF
TRBJ1-1 - - TRBV25-1 14 TGTGCCAGCAGTGAATATGGAGCTAACACTGAAGCTTTCTTT CASSEYGANTEAFF
TRBJ1-2 - TRBD1 TRBV6-6 17 TGTGCCAGCAGTCCCCCGGCTCGGTGGGGACAGTTAAATGGCTACACCTTC CASSPPARWGQLNGYTF
TRBJ1-3 - - TRBV5-1 16 TGCGCCAGCAGCTGGGGGCTCCTCCGGTTCGGAAACACCATATATTTT CASSWGLLRFGNTIYF
TRBJ1-1 - - TRBV6-5 14 TGTGCCAGCAGTTACTCAAGAGGGTTCGCTGAAGCTTTCTTT CASSYSRGFAEAFF
TRBJ2-2 - TRBD1 TRBV12-5 19 TGTGCTAGTGGTTTGGCAGGCTCAGGGACAGGGACATTTCACGGGGAGCTGTTTTTT CASGLAGSGTGTFHGELFF
TRBJ2-7 - TRBD1 TRBV12-5 16 TGTGCTAGTGGTTTGATCCTAACCGGGACAGGCTACGAGCAGTACTTC CASGLILTGTGYEQYF
TRBJ2-1 - - TRBV11-3 13 TGTGCCAGCAGCTTTACGTGGGGAGGTGAGCAGTTCTTC CASSFTWGGEQFF
TRBJ1-1 - TRBD1 TRBV7-2 15 TGTGCCAGCAGCTCTGCCGGGACAGGGAACACTGAAGCTTTCTTT CASSSAGTGNTEAFF
TRBJ2-2 few TRBD1 TRBV19 14 TGTGCCAGTAACGACAGGGCCCACACCGGGGAGCTGTTTTTT CASNDRAHTGELFF
TRBJ2-2 once TRBD2 TRBV6-6 15 TGTGCCAGCAGCCCCGGGGGGGCCGGGGCCGGGGAGCTGTTTTTT CASSPGGAGAGELFF
TRBJ1-2 - TRBD1 TRBV5-4 13 TGTGCCAGCAGCCCAAACAGGGGGCAGGGCTACACCTTC CASSPNRGQGYTF
TRBJ1-1 - - TRBV6-6 16 TGTGCCAGCAGTTACTCAGGGGGACACGGACCTACTGAAGCTTTCTTT CASSYSGGHGPTEAFF
TRBJ1-2 - - TRBV6-5 13 TGTGCCAGTGGGGAGGAACGGGGACATGGCTACACCTTC CASGEERGHGYTF
TRBJ1-2 - - TRBV6-1 15 TGTGCCAGCAGTGAGTCCCCAGGGGCCAACTATGGCTACACCTTC CASSESPGANYGYTF
TRBJ2-2 - TRBD1 TRBV24-1 17 TGTGCCACCAGTGATCCTTCCCGGACAGGGAACACCGGGGAGCTGTTTTTT CATSDPSRTGNTGELFF
TRBJ2-1 - - TRBV6-5 14 TGTGCCAGCAGTCCGTTCGTCCGGGACAATGAGCAGTTCTTC CASSPFVRDNEQFF
TRBJ2-5 - - TRBV19 14 TGTGCCAGTAGTATGGGCGGGACTGGGGAGACCCAGTACTTC CASSMGGTGETQYF
TRBJ2-1 - TRBD2 TRBV10-3 15 TGTGCCATCGCTCCGGGACTAGCGGGGGATGGGGAGCAGTTCTTC CAIAPGLAGDGEQFF
TRBJ1-5 - TRBD1 TRBV10-3 14 TGTGCCATCAGTTCCGGGACAGGGACACAGCCCCAGCATTTT CAISSGTGTQPQHF
TRBJ2-3 - - TRBV29-1 12 TGCAGCGTTGACAGGGCCCCCGATACGCAGTATTTT CSVDRAPDTQYF
TRBJ2-6 - - TRBV19 15 TGTGCCAGTAGTCCTCCGGGAGCTGGGGCCAACGTCCTGACTTTC CASSPPGAGANVLTF
TRBJ1-2 - - TRBV28 12 TGTGCCAGCAGGAGTACAGGCTATGGCTACACCTTC CASRSTGYGYTF
TRBJ1-2 - - TRBV5-1 14 TGCGCCAGCAGCTTGAACGCGGCGACCCGGGGCTACACCTTC CASSLNAATRGYTF
TRBJ1-2 - TRBD1 TRBV19 13 TGTGCCAGTAGTATTGGTGGGACAGGGGGCTACACCTTC CASSIGGTGGYTF
TRBJ1-5 - TRBD1 TRBV9 14 TGTGCCAGCAGCGCGCAGGGGGAATATCAGCCCCAGCATTTT CASSAQGEYQPQHF
TRBJ1-5 - TRBD1 TRBV19 16 TGTGCCAGTAGGACAGGGGGCTTCTTGAAGGAGCAGCCCCAGCATTTT CASRTGGFLKEQPQHF
TRBJ2-5 - - TRBV28 14 TGTGCCAGCAGGGACAGGAGGGATGGAGAGACCCAGTACTTC CASRDRRDGETQYF
TRBJ1-2 - - TRBV11-2 13 TGTGCCAGCAGCTCGGGGGGTTCTTCGGGCTACACCTTC CASSSGGSSGYTF
TRBJ2-2 - TRBD2 TRBV2 16 TGTGCCAGCAGTGGGACTAGCGGGGGGGCCTCCGGGGAGCTGTTTTTT CASSGTSGGASGELFF
TRBJ1-4 - TRBD1 TRBV6-5 15 TGTGCCAGCAGTTACGGGGGACAGGGACGGGAAAAACTGTTTTTT CASSYGGQGREKLFF
TRBJ1-1 - TRBD1 TRBV27 17 TGTGCCAGCAGTTCTAAGTATTCGGGACAGGGGGACCCTGAAGCTTTCTTT CASSSKYSGQGDPEAFF
TRBJ2-5 - TRBD1 TRBV5-8 16 TGTGCCAGCAGCGGAGGGGACAGGGGACCTCAAGAGACCCAGTACTTC CASSGGDRGPQETQYF
TRBJ1-5 - - TRBV5-5 17 TGTGCCAGCAGCTTGGCAGTGGGGCCAGGGAGCAATCAGCCCCAGCATTTT CASSLAVGPGSNQPQHF
TRBJ2-2 - - TRBV30 14 TGTGCCTGTTGGCGCGGGGAGAACACCGGGGAGCTGTTTTTT CACWRGENTGELFF
TRBJ1-3 - - TRBV28 16 TGTGCCAGCAGTTTAAGGCGGAAGAGCTCTGGAAACACCATATATTTT CASSLRRKSSGNTIYF
TRBJ2-5 - - TRBV24-1 14 TGTGCCACCAGTGACGCTAGGGGCGAAGAGACCCAGTACTTC CATSDARGEETQYF
TRBJ1-2 - - TRBV6-5 16 TGTGCCAGCAGTTACTTAAGTTCAGGGAGGAGCTATGGCTACACCTTC CASSYLSSGRSYGYTF
TRBJ2-1 - TRBD2 TRBV11-2 16 TGTGCCAGCAGCTACCCGGGGGGGGCCCAATACAATGAGCAGTTCTTC CASSYPGGAQYNEQFF
TRBJ1-4 - - TRBV27 15 TGTGCCAGCAGCCCCGCGCCAGGGATCTGGGAAAAACTGTTTTTT CASSPAPGIWEKLFF